The T cell receptor (beta chain) described here comes from a study of blood T cell repertoires in COVID-19. Original data processing: Amplification with reference gene primers provided the estimates of nucleated cell counts. Here immunoSEQ multiplex PCR was the method, and the copy in TCRdb shows in-frame clones only, minus some. The D gene and trimming were derived from the DNA, and the V and J assignments and clone size from that table. The sample yields 99,000 or so clones, approximately 88% seen once. The CDR3 has 15 amino acids. Per germline, CDR1 MNHEY and CDR2 SVGAGI. V lost 8 bases and J lost 7; bases outside the gene matches: 11.

The J gene is TRBJ1-6, the V gene TRBV6-5; 7 positions agree with TRBD1. Sequencing was done on a sample of peripheral blood. The sequence came from a man between 60 and 75 years old with acute or convalescent COVID-19. The CDR3 is CASFRDSDPNSPLHF. CDR3 DNA: TGTGCCAGCTTCCGGGACAGCGATCCAAATTCACCCCTCCACTTT.